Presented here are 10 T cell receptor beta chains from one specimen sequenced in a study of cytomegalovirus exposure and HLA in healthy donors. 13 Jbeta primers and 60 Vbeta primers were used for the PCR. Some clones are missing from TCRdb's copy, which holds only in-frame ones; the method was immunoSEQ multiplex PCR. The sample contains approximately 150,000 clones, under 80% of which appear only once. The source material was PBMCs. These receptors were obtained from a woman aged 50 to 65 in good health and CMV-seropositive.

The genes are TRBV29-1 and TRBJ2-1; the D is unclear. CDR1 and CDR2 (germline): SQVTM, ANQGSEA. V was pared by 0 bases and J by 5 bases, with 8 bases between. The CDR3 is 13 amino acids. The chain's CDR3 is CSVEDGSNNEQFF. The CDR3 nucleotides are TGCAGCGTTGAAGATGGCTCGAACAATGAGCAGTTCTTC.

CDR3 amino acids: CASSLSLTLRPDTQYF. The CDR3 DNA sequence: TGTGCCAGCAGCTTAAGTCTCACTTTGAGGCCAGATACGCAGTATTTT. J is TRBJ2-3 and V is TRBV13, with unresolved D. V dropped 2 bases and J dropped 4 bases, with 16 bases sitting between them. Germline V gene lookup returns CDR1 PRHDT and CDR2 FYEKMQ (reference sequence). The CDR3 length is 16 residues.

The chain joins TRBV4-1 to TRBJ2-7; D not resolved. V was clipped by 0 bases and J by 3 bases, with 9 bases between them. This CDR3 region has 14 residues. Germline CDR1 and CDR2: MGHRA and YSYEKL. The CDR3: CASSQEGRYYEQYF. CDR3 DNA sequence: TGCGCCAGCAGCCAAGAGGGCAGGTACTACGAGCAGTACTTC.

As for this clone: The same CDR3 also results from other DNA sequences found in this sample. The CDR3 DNA sequence: TGTGCCAGCAGCCCAGCGGGGGGATCCTACAATGAGCAGTTCTTC. It specifies CASSPAGGSYNEQFF. V and J are TRBV9 and TRBJ2-1, with 9 bases that match TRBD2. The trim removed 4 bases at V and 1 base at J, leaving 3 bases unmatched. The CDR3 covers 15 residues. CDR1 SGDLS and CDR2 YYNGEE come from the germline V gene.

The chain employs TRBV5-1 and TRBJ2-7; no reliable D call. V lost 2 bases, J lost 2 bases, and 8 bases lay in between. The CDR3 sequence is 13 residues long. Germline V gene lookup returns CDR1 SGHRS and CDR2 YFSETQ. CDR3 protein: CASSFSGPYEQYF. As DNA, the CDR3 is TGCGCCAGCAGCTTCAGTGGTCCCTACGAGCAGTACTTC. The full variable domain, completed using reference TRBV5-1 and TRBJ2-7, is KAGVTQTPRYLIKTRGQQVTLSCSPISGHRSVSWYQQTPGQGLQFLFEYFSETQRNKGNFPGRFSGRQFSNSRSEMNVSTLELGDSALYLCASSFSGPYEQYFGPGTRLTVT.

The CDR3 reads CASSPRYGANTEAFF. In nucleotides, the CDR3 is TGTGCCAGCAGCCCAAGGTATGGGGCAAACACTGAAGCTTTCTTT. The V gene is TRBV11-2, the J gene TRBJ1-1, with D possibly matching TRBD1 (5 bases). The germline CDR1 and CDR2 sequences are SGHAT and FQNNGV. CDR3 length equals 15 residues. Deletions cut 5 bases from V and 2 bases from J, with 15 bases between.

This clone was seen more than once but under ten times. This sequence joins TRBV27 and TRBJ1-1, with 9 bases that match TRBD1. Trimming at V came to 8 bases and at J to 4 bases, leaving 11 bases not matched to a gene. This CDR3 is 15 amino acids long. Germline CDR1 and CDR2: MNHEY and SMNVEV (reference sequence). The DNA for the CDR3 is TGTGCCAGCTCCCCCTTACAGGGGGCGGGCACTGAAGCTTTCTTT. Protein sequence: CASSPLQGAGTEAFF.

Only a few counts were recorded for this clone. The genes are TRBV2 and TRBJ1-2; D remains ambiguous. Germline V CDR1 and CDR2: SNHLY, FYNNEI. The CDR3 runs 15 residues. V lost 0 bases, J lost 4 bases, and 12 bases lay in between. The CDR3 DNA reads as TGTGCCAGCAGTGAAGCGAGAGGGTCGATCTATGGCTACACCTTC. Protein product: CASSEARGSIYGYTF.

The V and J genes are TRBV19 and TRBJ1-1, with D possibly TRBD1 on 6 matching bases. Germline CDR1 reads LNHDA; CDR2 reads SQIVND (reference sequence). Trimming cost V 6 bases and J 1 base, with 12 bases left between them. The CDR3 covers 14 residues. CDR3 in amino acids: CASSLGTPNTEAFF. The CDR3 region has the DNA TGTGCCAGTAGCCTCGGGACACCGAACACTGAAGCTTTCTTT.

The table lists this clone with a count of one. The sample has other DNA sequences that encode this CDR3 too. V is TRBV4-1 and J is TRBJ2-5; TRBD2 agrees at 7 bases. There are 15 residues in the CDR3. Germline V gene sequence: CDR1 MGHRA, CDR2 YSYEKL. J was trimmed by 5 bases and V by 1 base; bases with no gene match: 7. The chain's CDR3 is CASSQGWGGSETQYF. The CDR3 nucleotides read TGCGCCAGCAGCCAAGGGTGGGGGGGGTCGGAGACCCAGTACTTC.